These T cell receptor beta chains were read from a single sample in a study of radiation and T cells in renal cell carcinoma. Assay: immunoSEQ multiplex PCR; the TCRdb copy retains only in-frame clones and omits some. The table includes 150,000 or so clones, about 85% detected once. The material sequenced was blood, taken from a patient whose treatment included radiotherapy and nephrectomy. Receptors were obtained from a woman aged 65 to 85 with renal cell carcinoma. Both conserved end residues are part of each CDR3. A D gene is named only where the DNA matches it firmly. Clone size is given for some rows only: seen once, a few or many times, or a class if the clone is expanded.

j_call clone_size d_call v_call cdr3_nt cdr3_aa
TRBJ2-1 - - TRBV2 TGTGCCAGCAGGATGGACAGATCCAATGAGCAGTTCTTC CASRMDRSNEQFF
TRBJ2-3 few - TRBV6-1 TGTGCCAGCAGTGATAGCGGAGGGGGCACAGATACGCAGTATTTT CASSDSGGGTDTQYF
TRBJ2-3 - TRBD2 TRBV15 TGTGCCACCAGCAATCGGGGGGGTTTGACAGATACGCAGTATTTT CATSNRGGLTDTQYF
TRBJ2-6 - TRBD1 TRBV18 TGTGCCAGCTCAACGGGACAGGGGGCTGGGGCCAACGTCCTGACTTTC CASSTGQGAGANVLTF
TRBJ1-5 - TRBD1 TRBV30 TGTGCCTGGAGAGACCCCAGGGGGCCTCAGCCCCAGCATTTT CAWRDPRGPQPQHF
TRBJ1-4 - TRBD1 TRBV6-1 TGTGCCAGCAGGGAACAGGGGGGGGCTAATGAAAAACTGTTTTTT CASREQGGANEKLFF
TRBJ2-6 - - TRBV18 TGTGCCAGCTCACCACCGGGGGCAGGATCTGGGGCCAACGTCCTGACTTTC CASSPPGAGSGANVLTF
TRBJ2-5 - TRBD2 TRBV5-4 TGTGCCATCGCTTATAGCGGGGCACAAGAGACCCAGTACTTC CAIAYSGAQETQYF
TRBJ1-1 - - TRBV7-2 TGTGCCAGCAGCCCCGGAGGGGCCCCTGAAGCTTTCTTT CASSPGGAPEAFF
TRBJ2-7 - - TRBV6-1 TGTGCCAGCAGTGAAGCGCGAGGGCTTGGCGAGCAGTACTTC CASSEARGLGEQYF
TRBJ2-7 - - TRBV18 TGTGCCAGCTCACCACCGGGACCCCCCGGCGAGCAGTACTTC CASSPPGPPGEQYF
TRBJ2-1 - TRBD1 TRBV12-5 TGTGCTAGTGGTTTGGTACAGGGGCGGAGCTCCTACAATGAGCAGTTCTTC CASGLVQGRSSYNEQFF
TRBJ2-3 - - TRBV7-9 TGTGCCAGCAGCTCCCGAAATCCCCCCCGGACTCTGCATTATTTT CASSSRNPPRTLHYF
TRBJ1-1 - TRBD1 TRBV5-1 TGCGCCAGCAGCTCACAGGGGAGGAACACTGAAGCTTTCTTT CASSSQGRNTEAFF
TRBJ2-7 - TRBD1 TRBV7-7 TGTGCTAGCAGTACCGTTGGACAGGGGGATGTTTTTGAGCAGTACTTC CASSTVGQGDVFEQYF
TRBJ2-1 once TRBD2 TRBV14 TGTGCCAGCAGCCACCGGCTAGCGGCCCCCGTACCCTTGAATGAGCAGTTCTTC CASSHRLAAPVPLNEQFF
TRBJ2-7 - - TRBV5-1 TGCGCCAGCAGCTTGCAGGGGACGATCTACGAGCAGTACTTC CASSLQGTIYEQYF
TRBJ1-1 - - TRBV14 TGTGCCAGCAGCCGAGGGTACAAACAGGTCATGAACACTGAAGCTTTCTTT CASSRGYKQVMNTEAFF
TRBJ2-3 - TRBD1 TRBV5-1 TGCGCCAGCAGCTTGGAGGGACAGGGAGGACATACGCAGTATTTT CASSLEGQGGHTQYF
TRBJ1-3 - TRBD1 TRBV27 TGTGCCAGCAGGAGACAGGGGGCAAGTGGAAACACCATATATTTT CASRRQGASGNTIYF
TRBJ1-5 - - TRBV6-5 TGTGCCAGCAGTTACTCAGGGCTTCAGCCCCAGCATTTT CASSYSGLQPQHF
TRBJ2-7 - - TRBV7-2 TGTGCCAGCAGCTTAGGAGGCGGGACAGTCTACGAGCAGTACTTC CASSLGGGTVYEQYF
TRBJ2-7 - TRBD1 TRBV4-3 TGCGCCAGCAGCCAAGAAAGTCGCAGGGGGCTCTACGAGCAGTACTTC CASSQESRRGLYEQYF
TRBJ2-3 - - TRBV18 TGTGCCAGCTCCCGAAAGGAGGTCCCTCGAGGAGATACGCAGTATTTT CASSRKEVPRGDTQYF
TRBJ2-2 - - TRBV6-6 TGTGCCAGCACCCGGGAGGGGGCCAACACCGGGGAGCTGTTTTTT CASTREGANTGELFF
TRBJ2-1 - - TRBV27 TGTGCCAGCAGTGACGGTAGTCCCTACAATGAGCAGTTCTTC CASSDGSPYNEQFF
TRBJ2-7 once TRBD1 TRBV23-1 TGCGCCAGCAGTCAGAACTCCGGGACAGGGTGCCACGAGCAGTACTTC CASSQNSGTGCHEQYF
TRBJ2-7 - - TRBV7-2 TGTGCCAGCAGCTTTAAGGACGGCCCATCCTACGAGCAGTACTTC CASSFKDGPSYEQYF
TRBJ2-3 - - TRBV19 TGTGCCAGTAGTGTACTCTGGGGCACAGATACGCAGTATTTT CASSVLWGTDTQYF
TRBJ1-1 - - TRBV27 TGTGCCAGCAGTTTCACCCCGAACACTGAAGCTTTCTTT CASSFTPNTEAFF
TRBJ2-4 - - TRBV19 TGTGCCAGTAGTGCACCTATCGACGGACGCATTCAGTACTTC CASSAPIDGRIQYF
TRBJ1-3 - - TRBV19 TGTGCCAGTAGTATAGCGGACTCTGGAAACACCATATATTTT CASSIADSGNTIYF
TRBJ1-1 - - TRBV5-5 TGTGCCAGCAGCGTTCAAGGGGCGGGCACTGAAGCTTTCTTT CASSVQGAGTEAFF
TRBJ1-5 - - TRBV5-1 TGCGCCAGCAGCGCCGACCCGGGGGTCCAGCCCCAGCATTTT CASSADPGVQPQHF
TRBJ1-1 - - TRBV5-1 TGCGCCAGCAGCCAGGCTGACAGGAACACTGAAGCTTTCTTT CASSQADRNTEAFF
TRBJ1-5 - - TRBV6-6 TGTGCCAGCACCGACGGGGGGTATCAGCCCCAGCATTTT CASTDGGYQPQHF
TRBJ1-5 few TRBD1 TRBV30 TGTGCCTGGGACAGGGACAATCAGCCCCAGCATTTT CAWDRDNQPQHF
TRBJ1-2 - - TRBV5-4 TGTGCCAGCAGCTCGGACGCGGACTTTTTCTATGGCTACACCTTC CASSSDADFFYGYTF
TRBJ2-3 - - TRBV7-2 TGTGCCAGCAGCTTAAGCGTGGAGTATACGCAGTATTTT CASSLSVEYTQYF
TRBJ2-1 - TRBD1 TRBV29-1 TGCAGCGGACAGGGCCTCTACAATGAGCAGTTCTTC CSGQGLYNEQFF
TRBJ2-2 - - TRBV21-1 TGTGCCAGAATTAAAACCGGGGAGCTGTTTTTT CARIKTGELFF
TRBJ2-7 - - TRBV6-1 TGTGCCAGCAGTGAAGTTCACAGTCACGAGCAGTACTTC CASSEVHSHEQYF